Listed below are T cell receptor beta chains from one sample, sequenced in a study of CD8 T cells in ankylosing spondylitis. In TCRdb, the 5' RACE reads were re-called with MiXCR into one record per CDR3 protein. The sample gives fewer than 400,000 distinct CDR3 sequences, under 8.5% of which show up once; about 15% is in the top ten. Sequences were obtained from blood, either unsorted or a sorted T cell fraction (not recorded which). These receptors all stem from a male donor with ankylosing spondylitis. Each CDR3 is given with its conserved first and last residue. A D gene is named only where the DNA matches it firmly. Clone size, where shown, is once, few, many, or a class for clones that have expanded.

CDR3nt	CDR3aa	j_gene	d_gene	abundance	v_gene
TGCGCCAGCAGCTTGGGGACTAGCGGCAACGAGCAGTACTTC	CASSLGTSGNEQYF	TRBJ2-7	TRBD2	few	TRBV5-1
TGTGCCAGCAGTTGGGGATTTAGCGGGGCCTCCTACGAGCAGTACTTC	CASSWGFSGASYEQYF	TRBJ2-7	TRBD2	few	TRBV6-5
TGTGCCAGCAGTTCATTGAACGAGCAGTACTTC	CASSSLNEQYF	TRBJ2-7	NA	NA	TRBV27
TGTGCCAGCTCACCACGGACTGACAATGAGCAGTTCTTC	CASSPRTDNEQFF	TRBJ2-1	NA	few	TRBV18
TGTGCCAGCAGCCCTCAGACGCGTACCTACAATGAGCAGTTCTTC	CASSPQTRTYNEQFF	TRBJ2-1	NA	few	TRBV5-4
TGTGCGATCGGGGGGATCAATCAGCCCCAGCATTTT	CAIGGINQPQHF	TRBJ1-5	NA	NA	TRBV30
TGCAGCGTTAAATCCGGGACTAGCGTTGACACCGGGGAGCTGTTTTTT	CSVKSGTSVDTGELFF	TRBJ2-2	TRBD2	many	TRBV29-1
TGCGCCAGCAGCCAAGATCTCGGCTTAAACACCGGGGAGCTGTTTTTT	CASSQDLGLNTGELFF	TRBJ2-2	NA	many	TRBV4-1
TGCAGTGCTAGGGAGCGGGAGGGCTGGAATGAGCAGTTCTTC	CSAREREGWNEQFF	TRBJ2-1	TRBD2	many	TRBV20-1
TGCAGCGTTGCCCCGGGACTAGCGGGAGTATGGACCGGGGAGCTGTTTTTT	CSVAPGLAGVWTGELFF	TRBJ2-2	TRBD2	NA	TRBV29-1
TGCGCCAGCAGCTGGACAGGGGGCATCACCGGGGAGCTGTTTTTT	CASSWTGGITGELFF	TRBJ2-2	TRBD1	NA	TRBV5-1
TGCAGTGCTGAGGGTACCAATAATTTTTATAGCAATCAGCCCCAGCATTTT	CSAEGTNNFYSNQPQHF	TRBJ1-5	NA	NA	TRBV20-1
TGTGCCAGCAGTGAAGAATTATCGGGGGGCAGCAATCAGCCCCAGCATTTT	CASSEELSGGSNQPQHF	TRBJ1-5	NA	NA	TRBV6-1
TGCAGTGCTAGCGCAGTAGCCAAAAACATTCAGTACTTC	CSASAVAKNIQYF	TRBJ2-4	NA	few	TRBV20-1
TGTGCCATCAGTGGACCCCAGGGCGGGTCCGTAGGGTACGAGCAGTACTTC	CAISGPQGGSVGYEQYF	TRBJ2-7	NA	NA	TRBV10-3
TGTGCCAGTAGCACAATGATGAATTATCTTTCCTACGAGCAGTACTTC	CASSTMMNYLSYEQYF	TRBJ2-7	NA	NA	TRBV19
TGTGCCAGCTCACCACGGTTAAACATTCAGTACTTC	CASSPRLNIQYF	TRBJ2-4	NA	few	TRBV18